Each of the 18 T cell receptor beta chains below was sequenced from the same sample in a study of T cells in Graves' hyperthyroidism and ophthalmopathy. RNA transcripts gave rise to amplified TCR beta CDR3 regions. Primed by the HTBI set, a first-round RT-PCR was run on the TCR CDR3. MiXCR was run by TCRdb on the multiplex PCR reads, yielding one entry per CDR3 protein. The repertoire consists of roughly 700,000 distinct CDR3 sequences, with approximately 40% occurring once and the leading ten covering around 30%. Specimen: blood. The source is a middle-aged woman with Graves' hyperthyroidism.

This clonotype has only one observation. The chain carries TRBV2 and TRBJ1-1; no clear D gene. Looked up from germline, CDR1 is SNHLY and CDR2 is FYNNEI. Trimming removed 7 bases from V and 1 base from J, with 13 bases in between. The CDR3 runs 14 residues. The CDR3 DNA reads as TGTGCCAGCATAAGACACCGTTCGAACACTGAAGCTTTCTTT. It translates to CASIRHRSNTEAFF.

CDR3 DNA: TGCGCCAGCAGCTACCGTTGGGCGGGAGGGCCCCCCGGGGAGCTGTTTTTT. Translating it yields CASSYRWAGGPPGELFF. The chain carries TRBV5-1 and TRBJ2-2; TRBD2 matches 9 bases. Germline trimming cut 3 bases from V and 6 bases from J; bases unmatched to any gene: 12. The CDR3 length is 17 residues. Germline V gene sequence: CDR1 SGHRS, CDR2 YFSETQ.

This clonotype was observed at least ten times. The DNA of the CDR3 is TGTGCCAGCAGCTCCTCCTCCTTGGGGGCTAATGAAAAACTGTTTTTT. It encodes CASSSSSLGANEKLFF. The V and J genes are TRBV7-8 and TRBJ1-4, with D perhaps matching TRBD1 (5 bases). The length of the CDR3 is 16 residues. Per germline, CDR1 SGHVS and CDR2 FQNEAQ. Trimming took off 4 bases at V and 3 bases at J, with 15 bases between the two ends. Full variable domain (remainder filled in from reference TRBV7-8 and TRBJ1-4): GAGVSQSPRYKVAKRGQDVALRCDPISGHVSLFWYQQALGQGPEFLTYFQNEAQLDKSGLPSDRFFAERPEGSVSTLKIQRTQQEDSAVYLCASSSSSLGANEKLFFGSGTQLSVL.

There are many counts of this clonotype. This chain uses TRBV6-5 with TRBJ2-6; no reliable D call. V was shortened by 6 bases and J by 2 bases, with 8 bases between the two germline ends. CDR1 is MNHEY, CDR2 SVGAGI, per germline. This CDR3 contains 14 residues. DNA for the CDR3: TGTGCCAGCAGGAGTCTGGCTGGGGCCAACGTCCTGACTTTC. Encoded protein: CASRSLAGANVLTF.

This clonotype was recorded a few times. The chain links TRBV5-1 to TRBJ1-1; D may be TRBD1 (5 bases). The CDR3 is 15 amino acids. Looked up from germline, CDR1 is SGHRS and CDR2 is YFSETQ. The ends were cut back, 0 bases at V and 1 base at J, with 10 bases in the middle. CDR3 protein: CASSLATRGNTEAFF. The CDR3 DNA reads TGCGCCAGCAGCTTGGCCACAAGGGGGAACACTGAAGCTTTCTTT.

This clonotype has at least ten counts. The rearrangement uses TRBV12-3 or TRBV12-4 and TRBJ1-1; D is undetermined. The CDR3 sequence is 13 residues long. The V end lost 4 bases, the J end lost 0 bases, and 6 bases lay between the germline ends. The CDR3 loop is CASSSQMNTEAFF. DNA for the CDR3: TGTGCCAGCAGTTCTCAGATGAACACTGAAGCTTTCTTT.

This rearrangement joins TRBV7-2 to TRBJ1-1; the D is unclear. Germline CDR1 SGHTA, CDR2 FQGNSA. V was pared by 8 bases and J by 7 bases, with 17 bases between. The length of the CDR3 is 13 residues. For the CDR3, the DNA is TGTGCCAGCTCACCGCCGGCCCGGGATGAAGCTTTCTTT. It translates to CASSPPARDEAFF.

The CDR3 loop reads CASSYGGQAYEQYF. The DNA of the CDR3 is TGTGCCAGCAGCTACGGGGGGCAAGCTTACGAGCAGTACTTC. V gene TRBV5-6 combines with J gene TRBJ2-7; weak D call: TRBD2 (7 bases). This CDR3 region has 14 residues. CDR1 and CDR2 from the germline V gene are SGHDT and YYEEEE. Trimming took 3 bases from V and 4 from J, leaving 14 bases between them.

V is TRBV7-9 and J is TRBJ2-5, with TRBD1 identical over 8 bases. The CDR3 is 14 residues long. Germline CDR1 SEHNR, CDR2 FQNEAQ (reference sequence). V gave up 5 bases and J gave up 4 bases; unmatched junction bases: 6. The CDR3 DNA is TGTGCCAGCAGCGGGGTACAGGGGGGAGAGACCCAGTACTTC. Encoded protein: CASSGVQGGETQYF.

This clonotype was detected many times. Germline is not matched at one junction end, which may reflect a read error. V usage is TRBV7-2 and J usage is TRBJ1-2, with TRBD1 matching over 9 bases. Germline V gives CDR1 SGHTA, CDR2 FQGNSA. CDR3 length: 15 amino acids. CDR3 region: CASSQRGTGPYGYTF. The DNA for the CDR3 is TGCGCCAGCAGCCAAAGGGGGACAGGGCCGTATGGCTACACCTTC.

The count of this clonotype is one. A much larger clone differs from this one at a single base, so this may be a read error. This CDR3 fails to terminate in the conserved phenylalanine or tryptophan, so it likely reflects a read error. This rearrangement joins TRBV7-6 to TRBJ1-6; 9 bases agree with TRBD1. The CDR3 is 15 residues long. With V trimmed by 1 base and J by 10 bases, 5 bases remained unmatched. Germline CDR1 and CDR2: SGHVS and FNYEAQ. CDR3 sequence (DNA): TGTGCCAGCAGCTTAGATGGACAGGGGTACTCACCCCTCCACCTT. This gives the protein CASSLDGQGYSPLHL.

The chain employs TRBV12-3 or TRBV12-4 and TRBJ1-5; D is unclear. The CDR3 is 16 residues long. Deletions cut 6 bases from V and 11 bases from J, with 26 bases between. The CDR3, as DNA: TGTGCCAGCAGCGAGACTTTTTCCCCCCGGGTCGGGACCCAGCATTTT. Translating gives CASSETFSPRVGTQHF.

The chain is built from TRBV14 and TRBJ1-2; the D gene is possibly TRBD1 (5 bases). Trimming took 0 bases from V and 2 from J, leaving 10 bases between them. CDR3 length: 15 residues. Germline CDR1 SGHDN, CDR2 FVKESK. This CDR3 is CASSQEFAGNYGYTF. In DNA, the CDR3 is TGTGCCAGCAGCCAAGAATTTGCAGGGAACTATGGCTACACCTTC.

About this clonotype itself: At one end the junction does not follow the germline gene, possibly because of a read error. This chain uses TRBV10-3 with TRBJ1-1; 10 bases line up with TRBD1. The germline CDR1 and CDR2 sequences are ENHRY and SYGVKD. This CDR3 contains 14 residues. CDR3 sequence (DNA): TGTGCCAGCAGTTACAGGGACAGGGGATCTGAAGCTTTCTTT. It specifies CASSYRDRGSEAFF.

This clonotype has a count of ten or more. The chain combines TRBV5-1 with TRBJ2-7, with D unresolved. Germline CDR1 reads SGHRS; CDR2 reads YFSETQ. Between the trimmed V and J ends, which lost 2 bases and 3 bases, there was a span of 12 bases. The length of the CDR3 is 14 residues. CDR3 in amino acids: CASSLSRVGYEQYF. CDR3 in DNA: TGCGCCAGCAGCTTATCCCGAGTGGGCTACGAGCAGTACTTC.

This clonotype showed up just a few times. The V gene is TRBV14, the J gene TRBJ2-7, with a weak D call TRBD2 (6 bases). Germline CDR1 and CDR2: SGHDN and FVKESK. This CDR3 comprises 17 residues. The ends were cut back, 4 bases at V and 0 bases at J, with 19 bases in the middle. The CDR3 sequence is CASSRRGVGGSSYEQYF. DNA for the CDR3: TGTGCCAGCAGCCGTCGCGGGGTTGGGGGGAGCTCCTACGAGCAGTACTTC.

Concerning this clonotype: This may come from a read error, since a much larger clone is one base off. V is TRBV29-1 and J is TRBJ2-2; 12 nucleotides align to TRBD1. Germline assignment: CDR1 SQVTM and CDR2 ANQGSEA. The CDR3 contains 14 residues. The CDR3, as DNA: TGCAGCGTGGGGACAGGGGGCAACACCAGGGAGCTGTTTTTT. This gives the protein CSVGTGGNTRELFF.

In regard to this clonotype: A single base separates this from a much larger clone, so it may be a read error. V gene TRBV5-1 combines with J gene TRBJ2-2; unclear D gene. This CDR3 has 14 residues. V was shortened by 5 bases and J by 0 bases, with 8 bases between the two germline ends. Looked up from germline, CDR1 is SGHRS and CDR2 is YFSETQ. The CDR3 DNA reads TGCGCCAGCAGTATGGCAACGAACACCGGGGAGCTGTTTTTT. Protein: CASSMATNTGELFF.